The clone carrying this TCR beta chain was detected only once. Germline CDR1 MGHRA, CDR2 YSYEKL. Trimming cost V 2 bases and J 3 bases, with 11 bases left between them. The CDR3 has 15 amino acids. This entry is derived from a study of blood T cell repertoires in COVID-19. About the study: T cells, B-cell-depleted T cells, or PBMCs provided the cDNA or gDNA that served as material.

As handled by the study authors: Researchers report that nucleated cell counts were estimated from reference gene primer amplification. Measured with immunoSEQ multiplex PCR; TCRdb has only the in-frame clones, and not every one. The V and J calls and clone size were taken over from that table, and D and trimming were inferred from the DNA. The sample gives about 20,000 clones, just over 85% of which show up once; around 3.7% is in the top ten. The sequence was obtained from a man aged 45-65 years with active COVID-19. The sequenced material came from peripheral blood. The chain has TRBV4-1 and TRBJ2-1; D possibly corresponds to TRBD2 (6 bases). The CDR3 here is CASSQQEGNYNEQFF. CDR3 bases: TGCGCCAGCAGCCAACAGGAGGGCAACTACAATGAGCAGTTCTTC.